This T cell receptor beta chain derives from a study of T cell repertoires in cytomegalovirus infection. At the level of the study: Both a matching HLA type and CMV infection were indicated by public TCR beta signatures.

Germline CDR1 and CDR2: SEHNR and FQNEAQ (reference sequence). V was cut by 1 base and J by 8 bases, with 11 bases left in between. This CDR3 spans 14 amino acids. TCRdb used MiXCR to reprocess the reads, holding one entry per CDR3 protein. The data hold roughly 600,000 distinct CDR3 sequences, with about 24% observed a single time. This clonotype was observed at least ten times. The clonotype originates from a human donor in good health (CMV status not recorded). Some clones in this sample may be carry-over from other donors' samples. The V call is TRBV7-9, the J call TRBJ1-4; D call uncertain. The sample comprised CD8+ T cells from PBMCs. DNA of the CDR3: TGTGCCAGCAGCTTAGGAAGCGCTCGGGAAAAACTGTTTTTT. Amino acid sequence: CASSLGSAREKLFF. Variable domain in full (rest from reference TRBV7-9 and TRBJ1-4): DTGVSQNPRHKITKRGQNVTFRCDPISEHNRLYWYRQTLGQGPEFLTYFQNEAQLEKSRLLSDRFSAERPKGSFSTLEIQRTEQGDSAMYLCASSLGSAREKLFFGSGTQLSVL.